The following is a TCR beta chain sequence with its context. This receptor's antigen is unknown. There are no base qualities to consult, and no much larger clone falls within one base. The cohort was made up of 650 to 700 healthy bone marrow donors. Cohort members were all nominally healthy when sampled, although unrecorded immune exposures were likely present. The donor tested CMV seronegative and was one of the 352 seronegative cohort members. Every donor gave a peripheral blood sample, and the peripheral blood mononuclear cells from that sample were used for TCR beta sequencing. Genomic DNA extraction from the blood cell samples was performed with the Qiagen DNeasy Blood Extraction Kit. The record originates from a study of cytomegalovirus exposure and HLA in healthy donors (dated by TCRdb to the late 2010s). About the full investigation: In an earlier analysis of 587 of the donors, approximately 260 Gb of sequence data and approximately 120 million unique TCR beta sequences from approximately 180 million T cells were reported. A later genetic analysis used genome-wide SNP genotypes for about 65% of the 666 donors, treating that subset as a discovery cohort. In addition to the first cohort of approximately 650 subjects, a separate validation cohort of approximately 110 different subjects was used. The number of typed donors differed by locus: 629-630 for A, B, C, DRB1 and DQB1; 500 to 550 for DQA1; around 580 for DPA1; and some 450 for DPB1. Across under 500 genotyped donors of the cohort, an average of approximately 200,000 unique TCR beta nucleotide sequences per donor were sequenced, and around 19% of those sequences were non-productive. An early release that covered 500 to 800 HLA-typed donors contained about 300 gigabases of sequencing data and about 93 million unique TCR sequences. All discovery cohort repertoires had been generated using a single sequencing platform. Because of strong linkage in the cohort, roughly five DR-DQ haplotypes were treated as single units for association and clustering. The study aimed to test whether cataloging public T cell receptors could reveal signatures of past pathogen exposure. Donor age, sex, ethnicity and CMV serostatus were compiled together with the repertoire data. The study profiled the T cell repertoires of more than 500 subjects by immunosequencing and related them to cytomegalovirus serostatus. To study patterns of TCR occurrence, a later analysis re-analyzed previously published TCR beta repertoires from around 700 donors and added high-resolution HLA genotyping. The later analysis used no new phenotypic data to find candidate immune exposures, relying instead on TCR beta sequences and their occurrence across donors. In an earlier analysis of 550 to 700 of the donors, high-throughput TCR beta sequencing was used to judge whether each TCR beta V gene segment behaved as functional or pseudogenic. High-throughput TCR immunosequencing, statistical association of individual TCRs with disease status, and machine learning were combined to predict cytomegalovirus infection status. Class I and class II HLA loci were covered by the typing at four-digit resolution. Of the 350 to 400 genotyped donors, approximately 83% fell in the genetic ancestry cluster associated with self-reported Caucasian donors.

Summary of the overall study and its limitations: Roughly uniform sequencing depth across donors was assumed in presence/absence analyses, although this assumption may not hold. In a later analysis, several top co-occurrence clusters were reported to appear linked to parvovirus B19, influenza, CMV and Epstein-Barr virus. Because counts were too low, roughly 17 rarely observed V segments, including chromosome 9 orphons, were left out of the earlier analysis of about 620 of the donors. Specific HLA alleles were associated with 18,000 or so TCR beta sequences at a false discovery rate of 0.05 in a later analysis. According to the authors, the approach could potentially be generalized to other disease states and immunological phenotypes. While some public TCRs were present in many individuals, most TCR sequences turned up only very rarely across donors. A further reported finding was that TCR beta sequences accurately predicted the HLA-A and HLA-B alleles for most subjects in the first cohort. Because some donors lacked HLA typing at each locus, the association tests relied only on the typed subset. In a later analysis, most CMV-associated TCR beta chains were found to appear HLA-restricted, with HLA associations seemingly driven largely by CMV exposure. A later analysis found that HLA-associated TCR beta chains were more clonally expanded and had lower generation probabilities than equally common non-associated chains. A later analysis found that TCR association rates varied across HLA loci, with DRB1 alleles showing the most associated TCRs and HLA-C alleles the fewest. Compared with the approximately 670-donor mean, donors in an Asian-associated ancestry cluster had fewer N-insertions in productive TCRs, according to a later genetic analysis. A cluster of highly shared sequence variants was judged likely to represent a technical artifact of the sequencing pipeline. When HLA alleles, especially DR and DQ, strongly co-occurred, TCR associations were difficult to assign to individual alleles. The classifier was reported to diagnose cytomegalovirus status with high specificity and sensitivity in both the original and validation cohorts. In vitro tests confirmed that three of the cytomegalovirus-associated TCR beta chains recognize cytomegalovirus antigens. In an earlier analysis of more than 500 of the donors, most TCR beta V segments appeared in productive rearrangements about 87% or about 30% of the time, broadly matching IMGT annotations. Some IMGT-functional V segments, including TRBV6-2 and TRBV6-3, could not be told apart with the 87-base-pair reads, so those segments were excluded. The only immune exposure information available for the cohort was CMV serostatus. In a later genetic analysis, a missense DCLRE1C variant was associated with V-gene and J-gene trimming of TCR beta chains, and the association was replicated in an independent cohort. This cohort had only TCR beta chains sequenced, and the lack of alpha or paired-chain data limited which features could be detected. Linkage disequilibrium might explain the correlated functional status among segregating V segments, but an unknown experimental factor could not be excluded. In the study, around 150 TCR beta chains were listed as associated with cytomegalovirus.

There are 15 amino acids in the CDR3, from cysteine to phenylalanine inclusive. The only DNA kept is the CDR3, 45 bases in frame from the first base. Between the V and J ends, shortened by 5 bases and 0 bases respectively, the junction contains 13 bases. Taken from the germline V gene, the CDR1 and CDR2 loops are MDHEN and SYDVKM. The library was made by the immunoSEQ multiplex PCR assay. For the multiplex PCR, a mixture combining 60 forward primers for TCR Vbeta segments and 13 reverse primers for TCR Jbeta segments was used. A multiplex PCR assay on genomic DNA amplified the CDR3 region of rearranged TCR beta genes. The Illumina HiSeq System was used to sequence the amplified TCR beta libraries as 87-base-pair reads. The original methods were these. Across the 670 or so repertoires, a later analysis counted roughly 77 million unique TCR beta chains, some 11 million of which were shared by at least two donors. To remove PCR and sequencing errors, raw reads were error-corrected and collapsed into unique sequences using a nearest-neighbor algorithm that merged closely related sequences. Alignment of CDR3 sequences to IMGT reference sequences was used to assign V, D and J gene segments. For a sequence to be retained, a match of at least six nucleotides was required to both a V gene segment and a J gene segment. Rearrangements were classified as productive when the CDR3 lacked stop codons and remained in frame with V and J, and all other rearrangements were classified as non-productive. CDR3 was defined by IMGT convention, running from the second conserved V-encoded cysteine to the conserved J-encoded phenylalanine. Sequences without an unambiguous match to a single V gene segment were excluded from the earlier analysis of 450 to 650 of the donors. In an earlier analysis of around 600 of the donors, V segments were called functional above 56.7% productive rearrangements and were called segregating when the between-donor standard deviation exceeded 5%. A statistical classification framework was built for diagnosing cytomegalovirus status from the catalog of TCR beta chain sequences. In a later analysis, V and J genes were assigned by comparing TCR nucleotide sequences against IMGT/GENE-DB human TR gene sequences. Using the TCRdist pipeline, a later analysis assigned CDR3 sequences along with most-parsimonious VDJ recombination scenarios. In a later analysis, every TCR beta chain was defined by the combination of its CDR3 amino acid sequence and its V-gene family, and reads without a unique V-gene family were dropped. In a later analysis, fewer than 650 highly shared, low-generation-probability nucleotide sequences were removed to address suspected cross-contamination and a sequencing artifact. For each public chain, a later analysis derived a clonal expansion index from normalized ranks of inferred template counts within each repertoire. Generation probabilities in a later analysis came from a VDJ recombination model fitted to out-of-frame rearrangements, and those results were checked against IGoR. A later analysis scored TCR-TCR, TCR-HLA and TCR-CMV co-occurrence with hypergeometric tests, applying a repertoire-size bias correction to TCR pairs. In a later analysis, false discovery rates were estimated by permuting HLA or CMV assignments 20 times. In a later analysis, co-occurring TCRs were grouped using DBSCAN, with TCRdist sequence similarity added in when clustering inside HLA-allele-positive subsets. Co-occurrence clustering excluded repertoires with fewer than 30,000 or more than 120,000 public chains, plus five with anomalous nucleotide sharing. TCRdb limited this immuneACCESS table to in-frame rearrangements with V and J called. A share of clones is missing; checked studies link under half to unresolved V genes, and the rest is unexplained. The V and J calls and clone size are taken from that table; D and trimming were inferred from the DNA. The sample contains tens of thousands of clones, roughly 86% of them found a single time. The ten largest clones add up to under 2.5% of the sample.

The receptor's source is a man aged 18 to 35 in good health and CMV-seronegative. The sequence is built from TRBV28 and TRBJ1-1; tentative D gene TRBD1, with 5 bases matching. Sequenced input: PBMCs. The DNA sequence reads TGTGCCAGCAGTATCTACCCAGGGATGAACACTGAAGCTTTCTTT. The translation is CASSIYPGMNTEAFF.